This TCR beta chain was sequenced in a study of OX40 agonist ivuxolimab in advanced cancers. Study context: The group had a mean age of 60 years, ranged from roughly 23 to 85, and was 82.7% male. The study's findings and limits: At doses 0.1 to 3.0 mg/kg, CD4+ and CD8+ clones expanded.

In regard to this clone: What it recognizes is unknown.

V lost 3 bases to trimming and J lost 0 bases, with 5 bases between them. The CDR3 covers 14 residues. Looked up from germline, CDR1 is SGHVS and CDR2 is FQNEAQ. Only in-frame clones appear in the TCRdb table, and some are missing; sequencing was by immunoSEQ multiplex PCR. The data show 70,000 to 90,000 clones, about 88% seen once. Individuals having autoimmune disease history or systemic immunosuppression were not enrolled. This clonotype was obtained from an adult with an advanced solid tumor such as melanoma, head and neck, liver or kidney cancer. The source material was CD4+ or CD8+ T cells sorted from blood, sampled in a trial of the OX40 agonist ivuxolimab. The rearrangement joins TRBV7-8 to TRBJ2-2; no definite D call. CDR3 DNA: TGTGCCAGCAGCTTTCGGTCGAACACCGGGGAGCTGTTTTTT. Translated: CASSFRSNTGELFF.